The 17 T cell receptor beta chains below come from one sample, sequenced in a study of spatial heterogeneity in lung cancer. TCRdb called the 5' RACE reads again in MiXCR, with one record for every CDR3 protein. Of over 10,000 distinct CDR3 sequences in the sample, around 13% were seen once. Time point meaning: sample taken at primary tumor resection. TCRs were sequenced from unsorted whole RNA of tumor, nontumor lung or PBMC. The material was PBMCs, obtained at surgery. Every receptor here comes from a male donor with early-stage non-small cell lung cancer.

About this clonotype itself: A much larger clone differs from this one at a single base, so this may be a read error. This chain uses TRBV6-5 with TRBJ1-4; D not resolved. This CDR3 spans 16 amino acids. Germline V gene lookup returns CDR1 MNHEY and CDR2 SVGAGI. The CDR3 DNA is TGTGACAGCAGTTACGTCCACGGCGCAACTAATGAAAAACTGTTTTTT. Its protein product is CDSSYVHGATNEKLFF.

This clonotype turned up a few times. J is TRBJ2-7 and V is TRBV29-1, with 8 bases fitting TRBD2. V shed 3 bases and J 1 base; nucleotides not matched to a gene: 2. Germline V gene sequence: CDR1 SQVTM, CDR2 ANQGSEA. CDR3 size: 13 residues. CDR3 sequence: CSVERGDSYEQYF. DNA of the CDR3: TGCAGCGTTGAGCGGGGGGATTCCTACGAGCAGTACTTC.

This clonotype showed up many times. The chain recombines TRBV4-1 with TRBJ2-1; either TRBD1 or TRBD2 may fit D (5 bases each). The CDR3 is made up of 14 amino acids. The V end lost 0 bases, the J end lost 14 bases, and 17 bases lay between the germline ends. The germline V gene has CDR1 MGHRA and CDR2 YSYEKL. The CDR3 protein is CASSQDEAGRVEFF. CDR3 DNA sequence: TGCGCCAGCAGCCAAGATGAGGCGGGCAGGGTCGAGTTCTTC.

The V call is TRBV4-3, the J call TRBJ2-3, with D unclear. With 4 bases removed from V and 10 bases from J, the gap between germline ends came to 12 bases. The CDR3 has 12 residues. Germline values: CDR1 LGHNA, CDR2 YSLEER. This CDR3 reads CASSLYYGPQYF. CDR3 DNA sequence: TGCGCCAGCAGCCTTTACTACGGTCCGCAGTATTTT.

Worth noting for this clonotype: A clone one base away is much larger, so this may be a read error. The J gene is TRBJ2-7, the V gene TRBV28; D not certain. The germline CDR1 and CDR2 sequences are MDHEN and SYDVKM. The CDR3 runs 13 residues. Trimming shortened V by 7 bases and J by 0 bases, and 10 bases separated the two germline ends. The CDR3 DNA follows: TGTGCCAGCATTGGTAGTCGCTCCTACGAGCAGTACTTC. Its translation: CASIGSRSYEQYF. Together with reference TRBV28 and TRBJ2-7, the CDR3 gives the full variable domain: DVKVTQSSRYLVKRTGEKVFLECVQDMDHENMFWYRQDPGLGLRLIYFSYDVKMKEKGDIPEGYSVSREKKERFSLILESASTNQTSMYLCASIGSRSYEQYFGPGTRLTVT.

This clonotype has a count of ten or more. The chain combines TRBV12-2 with TRBJ1-1. TRBV12-2 is a known pseudogene. The CDR3 consists of 13 residues. In DNA, the CDR3 is TGTGCAAGTCGCTTACCAGTCAGCGCTCCAGCTTTCTTT. This gives the protein CASRLPVSAPAFF.

This clonotype was observed many times. This chain uses TRBV4-2 with TRBJ2-7, with D perhaps matching TRBD1 (5 bases). In germline, CDR1 is LGHNA, CDR2 YNFKEQ. The CDR3 consists of 13 residues. Trimming removed 0 bases from V and 2 bases from J, with 5 bases in between. This CDR3 reads CASSQEGAYEQYF. Written as DNA, the CDR3 is TGTGCCAGCAGCCAAGAAGGGGCCTACGAGCAGTACTTC.

This clonotype was counted a few times. As DNA, the CDR3 is TGTGCCAGCAGTTACCTTAGACACAATCAGCCCCAGCATTTT. Amino acids: CASSYLRHNQPQHF. The chain couples TRBV6-2 or TRBV6-3 to TRBJ1-5; D unclear. V was trimmed by 2 bases and J by 3 bases, leaving 8 bases between them. The CDR3 consists of 14 residues. CDR1 and CDR2 from the germline V gene are MNHEY and SVGEGT.

This clonotype was seen many times. The CDR3 reads CASSLMDSSYNEQFF. The CDR3 DNA reads as TGTGCCAGCAGCTTAATGGACAGCTCCTACAATGAGCAGTTCTTC. V gene TRBV7-2 combines with J gene TRBJ2-1, with D possibly TRBD1 on 6 matching bases. This CDR3 region has 15 residues. Germline-derived CDR1 and CDR2 are SGHTA and FQGNSA. Trimming stripped 2 bases from V and 0 bases from J, with 8 bases between.

In its sample, this clonotype was seen a few times. The rearrangement links TRBV20-1 to TRBJ1-1, with TRBD1 as a possible D gene (5 bases). Germline CDR1 reads DFQATT; CDR2 reads SNEGSKA (reference sequence). The CDR3 totals 17 residues. Trimming pared 6 bases from V and 0 bases from J, leaving 23 bases between. CDR3 amino acids: CSAIIPQVGGMNTEAFF. The CDR3 nucleotides are TGCAGTGCGATTATACCACAGGTGGGAGGCATGAACACTGAAGCTTTCTTT.

The V call is TRBV7-8, the J call TRBJ1-3; TRBD1 might be the D (6 bases). Trimming removed 2 bases from V and 3 bases from J, with 14 bases in between. Looked up from germline, CDR1 is SGHVS and CDR2 is FQNEAQ. This CDR3 region has 16 residues. CDR3 residues: CASSLSTGMSGNTIYF. CDR3 DNA: TGTGCCAGCAGCTTATCAACAGGGATGAGTGGAAACACCATATATTTT.

This clonotype came up a few times. The chain couples TRBV7-9 to TRBJ2-3; 9 bases match TRBD2. CDR3 size: 15 residues. Germline V CDR1 and CDR2: SEHNR, FQNEAQ (reference sequence). Germline trimming cut 1 base from V and 4 bases from J; bases unmatched to any gene: 3. The CDR3 bases are TGTGCCAGCAGCTTAGTGCGGGGGGGCCCAGATACGCAGTATTTT. Its translation: CASSLVRGGPDTQYF.

This clonotype occurred many times. The rearrangement links TRBV10-3 to TRBJ2-7; TRBD1 matches 8 bases. Germline CDR1 is ENHRY and CDR2 is SYGVKD. The CDR3 covers 13 residues. Losses at the gene ends were 6 bases for V and 2 bases for J; bases not matched to a gene: 3. CDR3 sequence reads: CAIRDRAAYEQYF. The CDR3 region has the DNA TGTGCCATCAGGGACAGGGCGGCCTACGAGCAGTACTTC.

This clonotype was recorded at least ten times. This chain links TRBV5-8 with TRBJ2-2, with D perhaps being TRBD1 or TRBD2 (5 bases each). Germline values: CDR1 SGHTS, CDR2 YDEGEE. The CDR3 sequence is 18 residues long. Trimming removed 4 bases at V and 1 base at J, with 20 bases between. DNA of the CDR3: TGTGCCAGCAGCATGGGGGTTGACATTCAGGAGAACACCGGGGAGCTGTTTTTT. Translation gives CASSMGVDIQENTGELFF.

The chain is built from TRBV20-1 and TRBJ2-5; D may match TRBD1 or TRBD2 (5 bases each). V lost 3 bases and J lost 0, with 17 bases in between. CDR3 length: 16 amino acids. Germline values: CDR1 DFQATT, CDR2 SNEGSKA (reference sequence). In nucleotides, the CDR3 is TGCAGTGCTAGTGAGAGGGGCAGGAGACACCAAGAGACCCAGTACTTC. This translates into CSASERGRRHQETQYF.

This clonotype has only one observation. A much larger clone lies one base from this, so it may be a read error. This sequence joins TRBV6-2 or TRBV6-3 and TRBJ2-5; 8 bases map to TRBD1. The CDR3 is 16 residues long. Germline values: CDR1 MNHEY, CDR2 SVGEGT. The CDR3 sequence: CVSSYTGTGYQETQYF. CDR3 nucleotide sequence: TGTGTCAGCAGTTACACTGGGACAGGCTACCAAGAGACCCAGTACTTC.

The chain joins TRBV25-1 to TRBJ2-1; tentative D call: TRBD2 (6 bases). The CDR3 length is 14 residues. Germline V gene lookup returns CDR1 MGHDK and CDR2 SYGVNS. Trimming removed 2 bases from V and 8 bases from J, with 13 bases in between. Here the CDR3 reads CASSEPGTPDEQFF. The CDR3 DNA is TGTGCCAGCAGTGAACCCGGGACTCCAGATGAGCAGTTCTTC.